This T cell receptor (beta chain) was sequenced for a study of post-analysis software for immune sequencing data (dated by TCRdb to between 2015 and 2017). General notes on the study: The recorded disease courses included relapsing-remitting, secondary progressive and progressive-relapsing multiple sclerosis, and some patients had no subtype annotation. Patient repertoires were compared against around 10 previously published healthy control repertoires from donors aged about 6 to 25 years. A subset of samples was prepared in parallel using single-end sample barcoding, then pooled and co-amplified after Illumina adapter ligation.

Taken from the germline V gene (reference sequence), the CDR1 and CDR2 loops are DFQATT and SNEGSKA. Ends trimmed: V by 4 bases, J by 5 bases; bases unmatched to a gene: 12. The CDR3 runs 16 amino acids, cysteine and phenylalanine included. Just CDR3 DNA is preserved here, 48 bases in frame from base 1. Libraries were built with PCR. Sequencing was carried out with an Illumina HiSeq 2500. Unique molecular identifiers were incorporated into TCR beta cDNA libraries to reduce PCR and sequencing biases. Every 1 to 10 million input T cells yielded roughly 500,000 cDNA molecules, meaning each molecule approximated one T cell. The same protocol used for the earlier healthy control dataset was applied to prepare and sequence the patient libraries. Within a given batch, samples were prepared together, multiplexed and sequenced on the same HiSeq lane. The source study handled its data this way. Raw barcoded reads were processed with MIGEC, and single-read molecular identifier groups were discarded before consensus assembly and CDR3 extraction. VDJtools was used for post-analysis of the clonotype tables, and diversity was normalized by down-sampling every dataset to the size of the smallest sample. In repertoire overlap clustering, CDR3 amino acid sequences, but not nucleotide sequences, were matched to correct batch-related cross-sample contamination. The public reads were quality trimmed at Q25 with fastp and then assembled into clones with MiXCR by TCRdb, keeping productive beta chains. A single entry per CDR3 protein holds the most common genes and DNA from its merged rows. The V and J calls follow TCRdb's processing rather than the paper's. The sample includes fewer than 700,000 distinct CDR3 sequences, with roughly 46% observed a single time. The biggest ten clones account for more than 1.5% of the sample.

To demonstrate the VDJtools post-analysis software, the study profiled TCR beta repertoires from the peripheral blood of 10 to 15 young patients with multiple sclerosis. The multiple sclerosis patients were children and adolescents ranging in age from roughly 6 to 15 years. Worth noting for this clonotype: Its antigen specificity is not known. Nothing much larger sits one base from this clone, and base qualities are not available.

The paper's findings and limits, for the study overall: Significantly lower normalized Chao1 diversity was found in multiple sclerosis patients than in controls, suggesting substantial peripheral T-cell clonal expansion. The control group was slightly older than the multiple sclerosis patient group. When samples were clustered directly using the F measure, samples prepared in the same batch co-clustered strongly, which prompted a batch-effect correction. Patients showed significantly higher frequencies than controls for a few TRBV segments, among them TRBV5-6, TRBV5-1 and TRBV20-1.

The sample was blood. The chain joins TRBV20-1 to TRBJ2-1; the junction holds 9 bases that match TRBD2. The TCR originated in a girl under 18 with multiple sclerosis. Read as DNA, the sequence is TGCAGTGCTACTCCCCCCCTAGCGGGGAGTAACAATGAGCAGTTCTTC. Translated, it gives CSATPPLAGSNNEQFF.